The entry below describes one T cell receptor (beta chain). This clone's antigen is unknown. No clone much larger than this one lies a single base away; base qualities are absent. In total, approximately 690 healthy bone marrow donors made up the cohort. All cohort members were sampled while nominally healthy, although unrecorded immune exposures were likely present. The donor tested CMV seropositive and was one of the 289 seropositive cohort members. Every donor gave a peripheral blood sample, and the peripheral blood mononuclear cells from that sample were used for TCR beta sequencing. Genomic DNA extraction from the blood cell samples was performed with the Qiagen DNeasy Blood Extraction Kit. The library was generated by the immunoSEQ multiplex PCR assay. A mixture of 60 forward primers for TCR Vbeta segments and 13 reverse primers for TCR Jbeta segments was used in the multiplex PCR. Amplification of the CDR3 region of rearranged TCR beta genes was performed with a multiplex PCR assay on genomic DNA. Amplified TCR beta libraries were sequenced as 87-base-pair reads on the Illumina HiSeq System. The authors' pipeline ran thus. A later analysis tallied tens of millions of unique TCR beta chains across the 666 repertoires, and some 10 million of those chains were shared by two or more donors. Raw reads were error-corrected and collapsed into unique sequences by a nearest-neighbor algorithm in which closely related sequences were merged to remove PCR and sequencing errors. CDR3 sequences were aligned to IMGT reference sequences to assign V, D and J gene segments. Each retained sequence needed at least a six-nucleotide match to both a V gene segment and a J gene segment. Rearrangements were classified as productive when the CDR3 lacked stop codons and remained in frame with V and J, and all other rearrangements were classified as non-productive. Following IMGT convention, CDR3 was defined as the stretch from the second conserved V-encoded cysteine to the conserved J-encoded phenylalanine. Sequences without an unambiguous match to a single V gene segment were excluded from the earlier analysis of several hundred of the donors. An earlier analysis of approximately 590 of the donors classified V segments as functional when productive rearrangements were above 56.7% and as segregating when the standard deviation between donors was above 5%. A statistical classification framework was developed to diagnose cytomegalovirus status using the catalog of TCR beta chain sequences. In a later analysis, TCR nucleotide sequences were compared against IMGT/GENE-DB human TR gene sequences so that V and J genes could be assigned. In a later analysis, CDR3 sequences and most-parsimonious VDJ recombination scenarios were assigned using the TCRdist pipeline. In a later analysis, every TCR beta chain was defined by the combination of its CDR3 amino acid sequence and its V-gene family, and reads without a unique V-gene family were dropped. In a later analysis, 450 to 600 highly shared, low-generation-probability nucleotide sequences were removed to address suspected cross-contamination and a sequencing artifact. In a later analysis, a clonal expansion index for each public chain was calculated from normalized within-repertoire ranks of inferred template counts. In a later analysis, generation probabilities were computed using a VDJ recombination model fitted to out-of-frame rearrangements, and the results were checked against IGoR. A later analysis scored TCR-TCR, TCR-HLA and TCR-CMV co-occurrence with hypergeometric tests, applying a repertoire-size bias correction to TCR pairs. To estimate false discovery rates, a later analysis permuted the HLA or CMV assignments 20 times. A later analysis grouped co-occurring TCRs with DBSCAN, adding TCRdist sequence similarity when clustering within HLA-allele-positive subsets. Co-occurrence clustering excluded repertoires with fewer than 30,000 or more than 120,000 public chains, plus five with anomalous nucleotide sharing. The clones in this table, taken by TCRdb from immuneACCESS, are in-frame only. Not every clone is retained; where verified, under half of the shortfall comes from an unresolved V gene, and the cause of the rest is unknown. V and J calls and clone size are as listed in that table; D and trimming were resolved from the DNA. In all, the sample holds roughly 69,000 clones, and under 80% of those were seen once. The ten most abundant clones make up 12% to 15% of the sample.

Measured from the cysteine to the phenylalanine, the CDR3 is 13 residues long. CDR3 DNA is the only sequence kept; it has 39 bases, read in frame from the first base. Clipping removes 2 bases from V and 4 bases from J, with 0 as the unmatched junction base count. According to the germline V gene, CDR1 reads LGHNT and CDR2 reads FRNRAP. This record comes from a study of cytomegalovirus exposure and HLA in healthy donors (dated by TCRdb to 2017 to 2019). About the study as a whole: An earlier analysis of approximately 590 of the donors reported about 250 Gb of sequence data and 117 million unique TCR beta sequences from some 180 million T cells. An early release covering just under 650 HLA-typed donors comprised about 290 gigabases of sequencing data and approximately 85 million unique TCR sequences. Among the approximately 400 genotyped donors, under 90% belonged to the genetic ancestry cluster associated with self-reported Caucasian donors. The study aimed to test whether cataloging public T cell receptors could reveal signatures of past pathogen exposure. The T cell repertoires of some 700 subjects were profiled by immunosequencing and related to cytomegalovirus serostatus. Along with the roughly 670-subject first cohort, a separate validation cohort of around 110 different subjects was used. High-throughput TCR immunosequencing, statistical association of individual TCRs with disease status, and machine learning were combined to predict cytomegalovirus infection status. In a later analysis, previously published TCR beta repertoires from about 670 donors were re-analyzed and high-resolution HLA genotyping was added so that TCR occurrence patterns could be studied. Rather than drawing on any new phenotypic data, the later analysis identified candidate immune exposures from TCR beta sequences and the way those sequences occurred across donors. An earlier analysis of 587 of the donors used high-throughput TCR beta sequencing to judge whether each TCR beta V gene segment behaved as functional or pseudogenic. Donor age, sex, ethnicity and CMV serostatus were compiled alongside the repertoire data. A later genetic analysis took genome-wide SNP genotypes for about 55% of the 666 donors and used that subset as a discovery cohort. Every discovery cohort repertoire had been produced on one sequencing platform. Class I and class II HLA loci were covered by the typing at four-digit resolution. Typing coverage differed by locus: A, B, C, DRB1 and DQB1 were typed in roughly 629-630 donors, DQA1 in around 500, DPA1 in 600 to 610, and DPB1 in roughly 450. A handful of DR-DQ haplotypes were handled as single units for association and clustering because linkage in the cohort was strong. On average, 235,054 unique TCR beta nucleotide sequences were sequenced per donor among about 400 genotyped donors of the cohort, with approximately 18% of those sequences being non-productive.

The research as a whole found: An earlier analysis of 450 to 750 of the donors showed that most TCR beta V segments appeared in productive rearrangements either about 87% or about 30% of the time, which broadly matched IMGT annotations. The study gave a list of under 200 TCR beta chains associated with cytomegalovirus. The only immune exposure information available for the cohort was CMV serostatus. A later analysis reported that several top co-occurrence clusters appeared linked to parvovirus B19, influenza, CMV and Epstein-Barr virus. A group of highly shared sequence variants was considered likely to be a technical artifact of the sequencing pipeline. When HLA alleles, especially DR and DQ, strongly co-occurred, attributing TCR associations to individual alleles was difficult. Some IMGT-functional V segments, including TRBV6-2 and TRBV6-3, could not be told apart with the 87-base-pair reads, so those segments were excluded. Roughly uniform sequencing depth across donors was assumed in presence/absence analyses, although this assumption may not hold. In a later analysis, most CMV-associated TCR beta chains were found to appear HLA-restricted, with HLA associations seemingly driven largely by CMV exposure. Linkage disequilibrium might explain the correlated functional status among segregating V segments, but an unknown experimental factor could not be ruled out. Because some donors lacked HLA typing at each locus, the association tests relied only on the typed subset. Because counts were too low, under 20 rarely observed V segments, including chromosome 9 orphons, were left out of the earlier analysis of about 500 of the donors. Specific HLA alleles were associated with over 15,000 TCR beta sequences at a false discovery rate of 0.05 in a later analysis. In vitro tests confirmed that a few of the cytomegalovirus-associated TCR beta chains recognize cytomegalovirus antigens. It was suggested by the authors that the approach could potentially be generalized to other disease states and immunological phenotypes. Cytomegalovirus status was reported to be diagnosed by the classifier with high specificity and sensitivity in both the original and validation cohorts. According to a later analysis, TCR association rates differed among HLA loci, with DRB1 alleles showing the most associated TCRs and HLA-C alleles showing the fewest. V-gene and J-gene trimming of TCR beta chains was associated with a missense DCLRE1C variant in a later genetic analysis, and the association was replicated in an independent cohort. According to a later genetic analysis, donors in an Asian-associated ancestry cluster had fewer N-insertions in productive TCRs than the approximately 670-donor mean. Across donors, most TCR sequences were observed very rarely, whereas some public TCRs were present in many individuals. A further reported finding was that TCR beta sequences accurately predicted the HLA-A and HLA-B alleles for most subjects in the first cohort. This cohort had only TCR beta chains sequenced, and the lack of alpha or paired-chain data limited which features could be detected. A later analysis found that HLA-associated TCR beta chains were more clonally expanded and had lower generation probabilities than equally common non-associated chains.

Material: PBMCs. The TCR originated in a male donor in good health and CMV-seropositive. The V and J genes are TRBV12-5 and TRBJ1-1, with 8 bases aligning to TRBD1. The DNA is TGTGCTAGTGGTTTGCAGGGGGCCACTGAAGCTTTCTTT. Its protein reads: CASGLQGATEAFF. With all but the CDR3 taken from the reference TRBV12-5 and TRBJ1-1 genes, the full variable domain is: DARVTQTPRHKVTEMGQEVTMRCQPILGHNTVFWYRQTMMQGLELLAYFRNRAPLDDSGMPKDRFSAEMPDATLATLKIQPSEPRDSAVYFCASGLQGATEAFFGQGTRLTVV.